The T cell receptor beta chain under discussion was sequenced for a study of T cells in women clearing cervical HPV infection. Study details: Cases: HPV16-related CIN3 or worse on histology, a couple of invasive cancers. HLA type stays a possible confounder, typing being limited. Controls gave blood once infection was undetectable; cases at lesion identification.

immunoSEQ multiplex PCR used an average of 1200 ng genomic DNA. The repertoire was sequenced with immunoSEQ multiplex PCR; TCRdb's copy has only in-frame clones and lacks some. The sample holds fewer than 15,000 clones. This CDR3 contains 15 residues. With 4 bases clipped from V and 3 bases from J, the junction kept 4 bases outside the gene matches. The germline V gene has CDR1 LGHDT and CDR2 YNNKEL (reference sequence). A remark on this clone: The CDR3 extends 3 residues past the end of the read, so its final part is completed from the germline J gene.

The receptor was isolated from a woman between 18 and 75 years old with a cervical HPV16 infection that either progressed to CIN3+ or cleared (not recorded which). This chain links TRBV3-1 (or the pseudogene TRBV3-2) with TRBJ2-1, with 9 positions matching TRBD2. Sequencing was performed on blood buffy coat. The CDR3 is CASSPRTSDYNEQFF. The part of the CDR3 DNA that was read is TGTGCCAGCAGCCCTCGGACTAGCGACTACAATGAG.